Listed below are T cell receptor beta chains from one sample, sequenced in a study of Graves' ophthalmopathy and Graves' hyperthyroidism. TCRdb analysed the multiplex PCR reads with MiXCR anew, one entry per CDR3 protein. The data show roughly 600,000 distinct CDR3 sequences, with approximately 37% seen just once and around 4.6% held by the top ten. Sample: peripheral blood or thyroid tissue (not recorded which). Receptors originate from an adult man with Graves' hyperthyroidism. CDR3s include the opening cysteine and the closing phenylalanine or tryptophan. A D gene is named only where the DNA matches it firmly. Size is omitted from some rows. Given values are once, few, many or a class for expanded clones.

J gene: TRBJ2-5
V gene: TRBV12-3/TRBV12-4
CDR3 length: 15
D gene: NA
clone size: few
CDR3 protein: CASSPGDSLGETQYF
CDR3 DNA: TGTGCCAGCAGCCCCGGAGACAGCTTAGGGGAGACCCAGTACTTC

J gene: TRBJ1-2
V gene: TRBV10-3
CDR3 length: 15
D gene: NA
clone size: NA
CDR3 protein: CAISEFPGDNYGYTF
CDR3 DNA: TGTGCCATCAGTGAGTTCCCCGGGGATAACTATGGCTACACCTTC

J gene: TRBJ1-1
V gene: TRBV6-5
CDR3 length: 14
D gene: NA
clone size: NA
CDR3 protein: CASSITGTRIEAFF
CDR3 DNA: TGTGCCAGCAGTATAACCGGGACACGGATCGAAGCTTTCTTT

J gene: TRBJ1-2
V gene: TRBV7-9
CDR3 length: 13
D gene: NA
clone size: many
CDR3 protein: CASSLEGGSKYTF
CDR3 DNA: TGTGCCAGCAGCTTAGAGGGGGGATCCAAGTACACCTTC

J gene: TRBJ1-2
V gene: TRBV28
CDR3 length: 13
D gene: NA
clone size: few
CDR3 protein: CASSLRSNYGYTF
CDR3 DNA: TGTGCCAGCAGTTTAAGGAGTAACTATGGCTACACCTTC

J gene: TRBJ2-1
V gene: TRBV24-1
CDR3 length: 16
D gene: NA
clone size: NA
CDR3 protein: CATSDFGTGTYNEQFF
CDR3 DNA: TGTGCCACCAGTGATTTCGGGACTGGGACCTACAATGAGCAGTTCTTC

J gene: TRBJ1-3
V gene: TRBV7-8
CDR3 length: 16
D gene: NA
clone size: many
CDR3 protein: CASSLPGRVSGNTIYF
CDR3 DNA: TGTGCCAGCAGCTTACCCGGACGGGTCTCTGGAAACACCATATATTTT

J gene: TRBJ1-6
V gene: TRBV10-2
CDR3 length: 14
D gene: NA
clone size: NA
CDR3 protein: CVSSEGLYNSPLHF
CDR3 DNA: TGCGTCAGCTCAGAGGGACTCTATAATTCACCCCTCCACTTT

J gene: TRBJ2-2
V gene: TRBV10-2
CDR3 length: 13
D gene: NA
clone size: few
CDR3 protein: CASTEGWAGELFF
CDR3 DNA: TGCGCCAGCACGGAGGGGTGGGCCGGGGAGCTGTTTTTT

J gene: TRBJ1-1
V gene: TRBV7-2
CDR3 length: 15
D gene: NA
clone size: many
CDR3 protein: CASSLADYSNTEAFF
CDR3 DNA: TGTGCCAGCAGCTTGGCAGACTATTCTAACACTGAAGCTTTCTTT

J gene: TRBJ2-7
V gene: TRBV29-1
CDR3 length: 14
D gene: TRBD1
clone size: many
CDR3 protein: CSVGRDRASYEQYF
CDR3 DNA: TGCAGCGTTGGGAGGGACAGGGCCTCCTACGAGCAGTACTTC